This TCR beta chain was observed in a study of T cells in Graves' hyperthyroidism and ophthalmopathy. In the study overall: Sampling of peripheral blood happened at initial diagnosis, prior to any treatment.

Many counts were recorded for this clonotype. As yet, its antigen is unknown. Duration under 3 months, a NOSPECS grade of at least 4, and a Clinical Activity Score of at least 3 characterized the ophthalmopathy patients. Whole-study findings and limits: Blood also contained most expanded thyroid clonotypes above 0.001.

CDR1 is LGHDT, CDR2 YNNKEL, per germline (reference sequence). The CDR3 runs to 17 residues. V lost 0 bases, J lost 2 bases, and 8 bases stayed unmatched. Researchers took RNA transcripts and amplified the TCR beta CDR3 regions from them. With the HTBI primer set, the TCR CDR3 went through a first round of RT-PCR. TCRdb ran MiXCR on the multiplex PCR reads and lists one entry per CDR3 protein. The data contain 400,000 to 500,000 distinct CDR3 sequences, about 14% of them singletons. The chain joins TRBV3-1 to TRBJ2-7; TRBD1 matches at 9 bases. The sample comprised blood. This TCR came from a young man with Graves' ophthalmopathy. CDR3 nucleotides: TGTGCCAGCAGCCAAGATAGTGACAGGGGGTCCACCTACGAGCAGTACTTC. Translated, it gives CASSQDSDRGSTYEQYF.